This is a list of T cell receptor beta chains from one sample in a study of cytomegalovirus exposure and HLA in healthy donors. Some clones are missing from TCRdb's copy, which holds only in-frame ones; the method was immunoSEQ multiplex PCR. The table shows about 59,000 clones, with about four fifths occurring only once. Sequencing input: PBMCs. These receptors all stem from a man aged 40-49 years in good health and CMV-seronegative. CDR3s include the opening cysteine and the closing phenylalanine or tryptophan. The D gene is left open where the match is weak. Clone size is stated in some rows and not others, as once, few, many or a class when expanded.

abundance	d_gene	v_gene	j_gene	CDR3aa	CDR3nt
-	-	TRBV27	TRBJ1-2	CATYSAPGQTPFLRGYTF	TGTGCCACCTACTCCGCACCGGGACAAACCCCTTTTTTGCGGGGCTACACCTTC
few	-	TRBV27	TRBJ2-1	CASRPILGGDEQFF	TGTGCCAGCAGGCCGATTTTAGGGGGAGATGAGCAGTTCTTC
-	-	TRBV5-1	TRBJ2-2	CASSEGSRELFF	TGCGCCAGCAGCGAGGGATCCCGGGAGCTGTTTTTT
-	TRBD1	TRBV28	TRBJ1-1	CASSSQEGALNTEAFF	TGTGCCAGCAGCTCCCAAGAGGGGGCTCTGAACACTGAAGCTTTCTTT
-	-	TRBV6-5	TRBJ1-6	CASSYAGHNSPLHF	TGTGCCAGCAGTTACGCGGGACATAATTCACCCCTCCACTTT
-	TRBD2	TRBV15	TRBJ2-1	CATSRAGTSPYNEQFF	TGTGCCACCAGCAGAGCCGGGACTAGTCCCTACAATGAGCAGTTCTTC
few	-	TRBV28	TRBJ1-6	CASRTLGVSSYNSPLHF	TGTGCCAGCAGGACCCTCGGAGTGAGCTCCTATAATTCACCCCTCCACTTT
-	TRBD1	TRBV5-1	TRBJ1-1	CASNQGATTEAFF	TGCGCCAGCAATCAGGGGGCGACCACTGAAGCTTTCTTT
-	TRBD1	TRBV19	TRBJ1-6	CASSTTGGNSPLHF	TGTGCCAGTAGTACAACAGGGGGTAATTCACCCCTCCACTTT
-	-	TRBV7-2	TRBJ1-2	CASSLDRVTVGYTF	TGTGCCAGCAGCTTAGACAGGGTGACGGTAGGCTACACCTTC
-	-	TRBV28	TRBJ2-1	CASNPSGTYNEQFF	TGTGCCAGCAACCCCAGCGGAACCTACAATGAGCAGTTCTTC
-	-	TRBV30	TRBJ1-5	CAWSAGSHQPQHF	TGTGCCTGGAGTGCCGGGTCCCATCAGCCCCAGCATTTT
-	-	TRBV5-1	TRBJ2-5	CASSRTGLAETQYF	TGCGCCAGCAGCCGCACAGGGTTAGCAGAGACCCAGTACTTC
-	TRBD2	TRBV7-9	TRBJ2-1	CASSLSPTSGGNEQFF	TGTGCCAGCAGCCTAAGCCCAACTAGCGGGGGGAATGAGCAGTTCTTC
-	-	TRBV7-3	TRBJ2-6	CASSPTGAASGANVLTF	TGTGCCAGCAGCCCCACTGGAGCGGCATCTGGGGCCAACGTCCTGACTTTC
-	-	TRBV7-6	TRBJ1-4	CASSSSLRATNEKLFF	TGTGCCAGCAGCTCTAGCTTGAGAGCAACTAATGAAAAACTGTTTTTT
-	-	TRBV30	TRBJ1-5	CAWSGGDNQPQHF	TGTGCCTGGAGTGGGGGCGACAATCAGCCCCAGCATTTT
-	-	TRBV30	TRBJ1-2	CAWNLIPSDGYTF	TGTGCCTGGAACCTCATTCCGAGCGATGGCTACACCTTC
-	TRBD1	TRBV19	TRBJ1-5	CASSITGAGQPQHF	TGTGCCAGTAGTATAACAGGGGCGGGTCAGCCCCAGCATTTT
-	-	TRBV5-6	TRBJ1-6	CASSPAGDSPLHF	TGTGCCAGCAGCCCTGCGGGGGATTCACCCCTCCACTTT
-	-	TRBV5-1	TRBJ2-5	CASSAGGGESYREQYF	TGCGCCAGCAGCGCCGGCGGCGGGGAAAGCTACCGAGAGCAGTACTTC
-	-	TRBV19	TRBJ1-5	CASSMVRVTSSQPQHF	TGTGCCAGTAGTATGGTCAGGGTCACCAGTAGTCAGCCCCAGCATTTT
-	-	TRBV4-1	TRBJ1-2	CASSQPLDTLGYGYTF	TGCGCCAGCAGCCAACCCCTGGACACTCTTGGCTATGGCTACACCTTC
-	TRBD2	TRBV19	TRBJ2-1	CASSNIYRSGGPTYNEQFF	TGTGCCAGTAGTAACATATACCGCAGCGGGGGCCCCACCTACAATGAGCAGTTCTTC
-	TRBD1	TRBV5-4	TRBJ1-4	CASSPDRVDEKLFF	TGTGCCAGCAGCCCGGACAGGGTAGACGAAAAACTGTTTTTT
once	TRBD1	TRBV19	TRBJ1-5	CASSIYPRGRLIESLNQPQHF	TGTGCCAGTAGTATATATCCCAGGGGGCGGTTGATCGAATCCCTCAATCAGCCCCAGCATTTT
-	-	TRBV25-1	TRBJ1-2	CASSEQSYGYTF	TGTGCCAGCAGTGAGCAGTCCTATGGCTACACCTTC
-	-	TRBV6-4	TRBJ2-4	CASRRRPPRGAKNIQYF	TGTGCCAGCAGGCGACGCCCTCCTCGGGGGGCCAAAAACATTCAGTACTTC
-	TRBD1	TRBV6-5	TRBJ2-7	CASSYSRTGPYEQYF	TGTGCCAGCAGTTACTCTCGGACAGGGCCCTACGAGCAGTACTTC
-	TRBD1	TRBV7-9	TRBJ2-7	CASSLGDRYEQYF	TGTGCCAGCAGCTTAGGGGACAGGTACGAGCAGTACTTC
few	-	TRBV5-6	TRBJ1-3	CASSLVSRVSTGNTIYF	TGTGCCAGCAGCTTGGTTTCCAGGGTTAGTACTGGAAACACCATATATTTT
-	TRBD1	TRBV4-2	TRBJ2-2	CASSQGDRETGELFF	TGTGCCAGCAGCCAAGGGGACAGAGAGACCGGGGAGCTGTTTTTT
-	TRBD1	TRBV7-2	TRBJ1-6	CASSPGTGRGSPLHF	TGTGCCAGCAGCCCTGGGACAGGGCGGGGTTCACCCCTCCACTTT
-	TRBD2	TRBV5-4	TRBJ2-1	CASSLAGTSGANEQFF	TGTGCCAGCAGCTTGGCCGGGACTAGCGGGGCCAATGAGCAGTTCTTC
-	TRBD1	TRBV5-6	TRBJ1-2	CASRPTGGRYGYTF	TGTGCCAGCAGACCGACAGGGGGCCGCTATGGCTACACCTTC
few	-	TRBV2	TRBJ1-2	CASSEEKTNYGYTF	TGTGCCAGCAGTGAGGAGAAAACTAACTATGGCTACACCTTC
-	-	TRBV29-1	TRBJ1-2	CSVVRQSNYGYTF	TGCAGCGTTGTGCGACAGAGTAACTATGGCTACACCTTC
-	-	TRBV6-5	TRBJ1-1	CASSYGVQYMNTEAFF	TGTGCCAGCAGTTACGGAGTCCAATACATGAACACTGAAGCTTTCTTT
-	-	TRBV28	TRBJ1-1	CASSRQGGLGTEAFF	TGTGCCAGCAGTAGGCAGGGAGGGTTGGGCACTGAAGCTTTCTTT
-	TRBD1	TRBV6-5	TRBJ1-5	CASSYSWTGRNQPQHF	TGTGCCAGCAGTTACTCTTGGACAGGAAGAAATCAGCCCCAGCATTTT
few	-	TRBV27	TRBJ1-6	CASSFIDRHNSPLHF	TGTGCCAGCAGTTTTATTGACAGGCATAATTCACCCCTCCACTTT
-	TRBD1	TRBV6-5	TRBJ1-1	CASSRDRGVFGAFF	TGTGCCAGCAGCCGGGACAGAGGGGTGTTTGGGGCTTTCTTT
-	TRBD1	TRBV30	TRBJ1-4	CAWSARRSFLTSTGVVEKLFF	TGTGCCTGGAGTGCGCGACGATCATTCTTAACCTCGACAGGGGTGGTTGAAAAACTGTTTTTT
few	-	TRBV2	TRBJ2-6	CASSAAASGANVLTF	TGTGCCAGCAGTGCGGCGGCCTCTGGGGCCAACGTCCTGACTTTC
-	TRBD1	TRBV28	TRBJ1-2	CASSLGDRGGHGYTF	TGTGCCAGCAGTTTGGGGGACAGGGGCGGCCATGGCTACACCTTC
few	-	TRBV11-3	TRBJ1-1	CASSLVGGRNTEAFF	TGTGCCAGCAGCTTAGTCGGGGGACGGAACACTGAAGCTTTCTTT